These 21 T cell receptor beta chains were all obtained from the same sample, sequenced in a study of blood T cell repertoires in COVID-19. Profiling relied on immunoSEQ multiplex PCR, and the TCRdb table lists in-frame clones only, not all of them. Of fewer than 250,000 clones in the sample, around 87% are singletons; the top ten hold 7% to 7.5%. Sequenced input: PBMCs or T cells enriched from blood (not recorded which). Receptors originate from a man under 40 in a cohort exposed to, infected with or recovered from COVID-19 (not recorded which).

This clone came up a few times. V is TRBV4-1 and J is TRBJ2-1, with 9 nucleotides matching TRBD2. Germline V lookup: CDR1 MGHRA, CDR2 YSYEKL. The CDR3 is made up of 15 amino acids. The V segment lost 0 bases and the J segment 8 bases; nucleotides outside the gene matches: 5. The CDR3 is CASSQETSGGDEQFF. CDR3 DNA: TGCGCCAGCAGCCAAGAGACTAGCGGTGGGGATGAGCAGTTCTTC.

This sequence joins TRBV28 and TRBJ1-4; D possibly corresponds to TRBD1 (5 bases). Germline CDR1 MDHEN, CDR2 SYDVKM. CDR3 length equals 15 residues. Trimming removed 4 bases from V and 4 bases from J, with 13 bases in between. For the CDR3, the DNA is TGTGCCAGCAGTTCCCCGGGGGAGGGTAATGAAAAACTGTTTTTT. Translating it yields CASSSPGEGNEKLFF.

This clone was seen only once. This rearrangement joins TRBV5-1 to TRBJ2-2, with 14 bases identical to TRBD2. J gave up 6 bases and V 4 bases, and 2 bases lay outside the gene matches. The CDR3 loop spans 15 amino acids. CDR1 SGHRS and CDR2 YFSETQ come from the germline V gene. The CDR3 here is CASSPGLAGAGELFF. Here the CDR3 DNA reads TGCGCCAGCAGCCCGGGACTAGCGGGAGCCGGGGAGCTGTTTTTT.

There are a few counts of this clone. The chain recombines TRBV5-1 with TRBJ2-3; 7 nucleotides agree with TRBD1. Trimming cost V 4 bases and J 2 bases; bases outside gene matches: 7. Germline CDR1 reads SGHRS; CDR2 reads YFSETQ. The CDR3 runs to 15 residues. Written as DNA, the CDR3 is TGCGCCAGCAGCCCGCGGACAGGAAACACAGATACGCAGTATTTT. Protein sequence: CASSPRTGNTDTQYF.

The V and J genes are TRBV9 and TRBJ2-7, with 9 bases matching TRBD1. CDR1 is SGDLS and CDR2 is YYNGEE in the germline V gene. The trim removed 4 bases at V and 5 bases at J, leaving 10 bases unmatched. The CDR3 is made up of 15 amino acids. The CDR3 coding sequence is TGTGCCAGCAGCTTCTCCGGGACAGGGTACAACGAGCAGTACTTC. Its translation is CASSFSGTGYNEQYF.

This sequence joins TRBV29-1 and TRBJ2-4; maybe TRBD1 (6 bases). Germline CDR1 and CDR2: SQVTM and ANQGSEA. The CDR3 is 14 amino acids. With 3 bases removed from V and 1 base from J, the gap between germline ends came to 10 bases. CDR3 sequence: CSVEGQGAKNIQYF. The DNA of the CDR3 is TGCAGCGTTGAGGGGCAGGGGGCCAAAAACATTCAGTACTTC.

The chain links TRBV5-1 to TRBJ1-2; tentatively, D is TRBD1 (6 bases). There are 13 residues in the CDR3. The germline V gene encodes CDR1 SGHRS and CDR2 YFSETQ. Trimming pared 7 bases from V and 8 bases from J, leaving 18 bases between. CDR3: CASGPDTGIGYTF. DNA of the CDR3: TGCGCCAGCGGACCAGACACAGGGATCGGCTACACCTTC.

The chain uses TRBV7-6 and TRBJ2-7, with 7 nucleotides matching TRBD2. Germline V gene data show CDR1 as SGHVS and CDR2 as FNYEAQ. The V and J ends lost 1 base and 1 base, in that order; junction bases with no gene match: 7. The CDR3 is 16 amino acids. This CDR3 reads CASSLVFSSGSYEQYF. The CDR3 DNA reads as TGTGCCAGCAGCTTAGTCTTTTCTAGCGGATCCTACGAGCAGTACTTC.

V and J are TRBV7-8 and TRBJ2-4; 16 bases are shared with TRBD2. With V trimmed by 5 bases and J by 0 bases, 7 bases remained unmatched. CDR1 and CDR2 (germline): SGHVS, FQNEAQ. The CDR3 covers 19 residues. The CDR3 region has the DNA TGTGCCAGCAGCCCGAGGGGGACTAGCGGGAGGGTAGCCAAAAACATTCAGTACTTC. Encoded protein: CASSPRGTSGRVAKNIQYF.

The CDR3: CASGPKIYEQYF. In DNA form, the CDR3 reads TGTGCTAGTGGCCCCAAAATTTACGAGCAGTACTTC. This chain links TRBV12-5 with TRBJ2-7, with D hard to call. The V end lost 6 bases, the J end lost 4 bases, and 10 bases lay between the germline ends. The germline V gene encodes CDR1 LGHNT and CDR2 FRNRAP. The CDR3 spans 12 residues.

This sequence joins TRBV11-2 and TRBJ2-3; tentative D call: TRBD1 (5 bases). Germline CDR1 and CDR2: SGHAT and FQNNGV. V was shortened by 6 bases and J by 0 bases, with 13 bases between the two germline ends. This CDR3 contains 15 residues. This CDR3 reads CASRIGASSTDTQYF. In DNA form, the CDR3 reads TGTGCCAGCAGAATAGGGGCATCTAGCACAGATACGCAGTATTTT.

The chain couples TRBV7-9 to TRBJ2-1; 9 bases agree with TRBD1. The CDR3 spans 12 residues. V lost 10 bases, J lost 7 bases, and 5 bases stayed unmatched. The germline CDR1 and CDR2 sequences are SEHNR and FQNEAQ (reference sequence). The CDR3 sequence is CAIGQGRNEQFF. CDR3 sequence (DNA): TGTGCCATCGGACAGGGGAGAAATGAGCAGTTCTTC.

The rearrangement uses TRBV28 and TRBJ1-2; maybe TRBD1 (5 bases). The CDR3 runs 13 residues. The V gene lost 7 bases and the J gene lost 0 bases, with 9 bases spanning the gap. Germline CDR1 reads MDHEN; CDR2 reads SYDVKM. The CDR3 protein is CASTLTANYGYTF. CDR3 nucleotides: TGTGCCAGCACCTTGACAGCTAACTATGGCTACACCTTC.

The CDR3 loop is CASSTWTRAQETQYF. In DNA form, the CDR3 reads TGTGCCAGCAGCACCTGGACTAGGGCACAAGAGACCCAGTACTTC. The chain employs TRBV7-9 and TRBJ2-5; 7 bases are a match to TRBD2. Germline CDR1 reads SEHNR; CDR2 reads FQNEAQ (reference sequence). J lost 2 bases, V lost 5 bases, and 8 bases had no gene match. The CDR3 extends over 15 amino acids.

This chain joins TRBV19 and TRBJ1-5; D gene ambiguous. Trimming shortened V by 9 bases and J by 0 bases, and 9 bases separated the two germline ends. The CDR3 is made up of 13 amino acids. Germline V CDR1 and CDR2: LNHDA, SQIVND (reference sequence). The CDR3 DNA sequence: TGTGCCAGCGTTCACAGTAGCAATCAGCCCCAGCATTTT. As protein: CASVHSSNQPQHF.

This chain links TRBV9 with TRBJ2-7; D perhaps matches TRBD1 (6 bases). Germline V gene lookup returns CDR1 SGDLS and CDR2 YYNGEE. With 0 bases removed from V and 2 bases from J, the gap between germline ends came to 9 bases. This CDR3 is 14 amino acids long. CDR3 bases: TGTGCCAGCAGCGTAGGACAGGCGACCTACGAGCAGTACTTC. Its translation is CASSVGQATYEQYF.

The CDR3 loop is CASRGVYNSPLHF. The CDR3 DNA sequence: TGTGCCAGCAGGGGAGTTTATAATTCACCCCTCCACTTT. The chain employs TRBV28 and TRBJ1-6; the D is unclear. Germline assignment: CDR1 MDHEN and CDR2 SYDVKM. This CDR3 has 13 residues. Trimming removed 6 bases at V and 4 bases at J, with 7 bases between.

This chain joins TRBV7-8 and TRBJ1-2; 10 positions match TRBD1. Germline V gene data show CDR1 as SGHVS and CDR2 as FQNEAQ. With 5 bases clipped from V and 4 bases from J, the junction kept 7 bases outside the gene matches. CDR3 length: 15 amino acids. CDR3 sequence (DNA): TGTGCCAGCAGCCGCCGGGACAGGGGCCCCTATGGCTACACCTTC. It translates to CASSRRDRGPYGYTF.

The genes are TRBV27 and TRBJ1-6, with D possibly being TRBD1 (6 bases). Germline V gene lookup returns CDR1 MNHEY and CDR2 SMNVEV (reference sequence). Trimming cost V 6 bases and J 0 bases, with 21 bases left between them. This CDR3 comprises 19 residues. The CDR3 loop is CASSPGVDSSSSYNSPLHF. The CDR3 region has the DNA TGTGCCAGCAGCCCTGGGGTGGACAGTTCGAGCTCCTATAATTCACCCCTCCACTTT.

The V gene is TRBV19, the J gene TRBJ2-3; 7 positions agree with TRBD1. The ends lost 6 bases at V and 4 bases at J; junction bases unmatched: 13. The germline V gene encodes CDR1 LNHDA and CDR2 SQIVND (reference sequence). CDR3 length equals 16 residues. CDR3 in DNA: TGTGCCAGTAGACAACGTAGACAGGGAACGGCAGATACGCAGTATTTT. Translation: CASRQRRQGTADTQYF. Filled out from reference TRBV19 and TRBJ2-3, the complete variable domain reads DGGITQSPKYLFRKEGQNVTLSCEQNLNHDAMYWYRQDPGQGLRLIYYSQIVNDFQKGDIAEGYSVSREKKESFPLTVTSAQKNPTAFYLCASRQRRQGTADTQYFGPGTRLTVL.

The gene calls are TRBV5-1 and TRBJ2-1; D is possibly TRBD2 (5 bases). Germline CDR1 reads SGHRS; CDR2 reads YFSETQ. V was cut by 2 bases and J by 8 bases, with 8 bases left in between. The CDR3 extends over 12 amino acids. CDR3 in DNA: TGCGCCAGCAGCTTAGAGGGTTATGAGCAGTTCTTC. Amino acid sequence: CASSLEGYEQFF.